Listed below are T cell receptor beta chains from one sample, sequenced in a study of T cell responses to AZD1222 COVID-19 vaccine. TCRdb's table, derived via immunoSEQ multiplex PCR, lists solely in-frame clones and lacks some. Here the sample spans about 130,000 clones, 85% to 90% being singletons. This material consisted of peripheral blood, taken on day 0 of AZD1222 vaccination. The receptors derive from an adult in good health. The CDR3 runs from the conserved cysteine through the conserved F or W. The D gene is left open where the match is weak. The size entry is marked missing in some rows and otherwise reads once, few, many or a size class.

abundance,j_gene,d_gene,v_gene,CDR3nt,CDR3aa
NA,TRBJ2-7,NA,TRBV6-5,TGTGCCAGCAGTTACTCGCGTGCGGAGGCCTACGAGCAGTACTTC,CASSYSRAEAYEQYF
NA,TRBJ2-2,NA,TRBV11-2,TGTGCCAGCAGCTTAGTAGGGACTGTCGGGGAGCTGTTTTTT,CASSLVGTVGELFF
NA,TRBJ1-6,TRBD1,TRBV6-2/TRBV6-3,TGTGCCAGCAGTCGTTGGACAGGGGAAGGGTCACCCCTCCACTTT,CASSRWTGEGSPLHF
NA,TRBJ2-7,NA,TRBV7-2,TGTGCCAGCAGCCAGGGGGAGGGGGGTTCGCAGTACTTC,CASSQGEGGSQYF
NA,TRBJ2-3,NA,TRBV2,TGTGCCAGCAGGACGGCAGATACGCAGTATTTT,CASRTADTQYF
once,TRBJ1-2,NA,TRBV29-1,TGCAGCGTTGAAGAAGGACCGCGGGGCTACACCTTC,CSVEEGPRGYTF
NA,TRBJ1-4,NA,TRBV21-1,TGTGCCAGCAGCATCGCGGGGACTAATGAAAAACTGTTTTTT,CASSIAGTNEKLFF
few,TRBJ2-3,NA,TRBV7-7,TGTGCCAGCAGCTTTTATCTTGGAGATACGCAGTATTTT,CASSFYLGDTQYF
NA,TRBJ1-3,NA,TRBV3-1/TRBV3-2,TGTGCCAGCAGCCGTCACCTGGGCCTCTCTGGAAACACCATATATTTT,CASSRHLGLSGNTIYF
few,TRBJ2-2,TRBD2,TRBV4-2,TGTGCCAGCAGCCCCGGGACTAGCGGGAGACCCGGGGAGCTGTTTTTT,CASSPGTSGRPGELFF
once,TRBJ2-1,NA,TRBV7-9,TGTGCCAGCAGCCCCTACGATGAGCAGTTCTTC,CASSPYDEQFF
NA,TRBJ1-1,NA,TRBV7-6,TGTGCCAGCAGCTTAGGTCCTGACACTGAAGCTTTCTTT,CASSLGPDTEAFF
once,TRBJ1-1,NA,TRBV7-9,TGTGCCAGCAGCTTAGACGGCGGGAAGGATTTCTTT,CASSLDGGKDFF
NA,TRBJ2-6,TRBD2,TRBV28,TGTGCCAGCTTTAGCGGGAGGTCTGGGGCCAACGTCCTGACTTTC,CASFSGRSGANVLTF
NA,TRBJ2-7,TRBD2,TRBV19,TGTGCCAGTAGTAGGCTAGCGGGGACCTACGAGCAGTACTTC,CASSRLAGTYEQYF
few,TRBJ2-1,TRBD1,TRBV5-1,TGCGCCAGCAGCTTGTACGGACAGGGCACAGGTGAGCAGTTCTTC,CASSLYGQGTGEQFF
NA,TRBJ1-2,TRBD1,TRBV6-5,TGTGCCAGCAGTCCAGGACAGGGTTCAGTCTATGGCTACACCTTC,CASSPGQGSVYGYTF
NA,TRBJ1-2,NA,TRBV7-8,TGTGCCAGCAGCTTAACCAATGAGTACTATGGCTACACCTTC,CASSLTNEYYGYTF
NA,TRBJ2-1,NA,TRBV7-2,TGTGCCAGCAGCTTAGCTCGAGACAATGAGCAGTTCTTC,CASSLARDNEQFF
NA,TRBJ1-2,NA,TRBV7-9,TGTGCCAGCAGCAAAGTGACAGGAAGGTTTAACTATGGCTACACCTTC,CASSKVTGRFNYGYTF
NA,TRBJ1-1,NA,TRBV6-4,TGTGCCATCCGAGGGGGGATGCACACTGAAGCTTTCTTT,CAIRGGMHTEAFF
NA,TRBJ2-4,TRBD2,TRBV5-4,TGTGCCAGCAGCTTGGGACCTACTAGCGGCCTAGCCAAAAACATTCAGTACTTC,CASSLGPTSGLAKNIQYF
NA,TRBJ2-1,TRBD1,TRBV18,TGTGCCAGCTCACCGGGACAGGACACCTACAATGAGCAGTTCTTC,CASSPGQDTYNEQFF
NA,TRBJ2-7,NA,TRBV28,TGTGCCAGCAGTCCCTCGACACCAGTCTACGAGCAGTACTTC,CASSPSTPVYEQYF
few,TRBJ2-1,NA,TRBV27,TGTGCCAGCAGTTTAGGCCAGGGGGGGATTGAGCAGTTCTTC,CASSLGQGGIEQFF
NA,TRBJ1-2,TRBD1,TRBV6-5,TGTGCCAGCGACACAGGGGCACAAAGTCCCTATGGCTACACCTTC,CASDTGAQSPYGYTF
NA,TRBJ1-1,NA,TRBV10-3,TGTGCCACCATTGGACCCTTTAACACTGAAGCTTTCTTT,CATIGPFNTEAFF
few,TRBJ1-1,NA,TRBV9,TGTGCCAGCAGCGAGAAGGTGGGGAACACTGAAGCTTTCTTT,CASSEKVGNTEAFF
NA,TRBJ1-5,TRBD1,TRBV7-2,TGTGCCAGCAGCTACAGGGGCGAACAGCCCCAGCATTTT,CASSYRGEQPQHF
NA,TRBJ1-1,NA,TRBV19,TGTGCCAGTAGAAAAGTGGAAATGAACACTGAAGCTTTCTTT,CASRKVEMNTEAFF
NA,TRBJ1-2,TRBD1,TRBV27,TGTGCCAGCAGTTTATTGGCAGGGGGTATGACGTATGGCTACACCTTC,CASSLLAGGMTYGYTF
NA,TRBJ2-7,NA,TRBV20-1,TGCAGTGCTAGTCTGGCAGGCCCGAGAGGCGAGCAGTACTTC,CSASLAGPRGEQYF
NA,TRBJ2-2,NA,TRBV2,TGTGCCAGCGAACTTTCATCGGGGCTTTACGGGGACACCGGGGAGCTGTTTTTT,CASELSSGLYGDTGELFF
NA,TRBJ1-1,NA,TRBV5-4,TGTGCCAGCAGCTTGCTGGGTAACACTGAAGCTTTCTTT,CASSLLGNTEAFF
NA,TRBJ2-7,NA,TRBV4-1,TGCGCCAGCAGCCAGTCACTACTAGGAAGATACGAGCAGTACTTC,CASSQSLLGRYEQYF
NA,TRBJ2-7,NA,TRBV27,TGTGCCAGCAGTTTCGGTCAGGGCTACGAGCAGTACTTC,CASSFGQGYEQYF
NA,TRBJ2-7,TRBD1,TRBV4-1,TGCGCCAGCAGCCAAGATAATAGCTTACAGGGGGCTTACGAGCAGTACTTC,CASSQDNSLQGAYEQYF
NA,TRBJ1-6,NA,TRBV3-1/TRBV3-2,TGTGCCAGCAGCCAAGACACGGGGGTCGACTCACCCCTCCACTTT,CASSQDTGVDSPLHF
NA,TRBJ2-3,TRBD2,TRBV10-3,TGTGCCATCATGTTTAGCGGGGACACAGATACGCAGTATTTT,CAIMFSGDTDTQYF
NA,TRBJ1-1,NA,TRBV7-8,TGTGCCAGCAGCCCACCAGGGGCGGTGGAAGCTTTCTTT,CASSPPGAVEAFF
NA,TRBJ1-3,NA,TRBV3-1/TRBV3-2,TGTGCCAGCAGCCGGGGCAATCCTCCTGGAAACACCATATATTTT,CASSRGNPPGNTIYF
NA,TRBJ1-1,NA,TRBV6-4,TGTGCCAGCAGTGTAGGGGGGGAGAACACTGAAGCTTTCTTT,CASSVGGENTEAFF
NA,TRBJ1-4,TRBD1,TRBV28,TGTGCCAGCAGCCCCGGGACAGGGCCTAATGAAAAACTGTTTTTT,CASSPGTGPNEKLFF
NA,TRBJ2-5,NA,TRBV11-2,TGTGCCAGCAGCTCAGCCGCCCCCTACCAAGAGACCCAGTACTTC,CASSSAAPYQETQYF
NA,TRBJ2-2,NA,TRBV19,TGTGCCAGTAGTATTCCCGGGGACACCGGGGAGCTGTTTTTT,CASSIPGDTGELFF
NA,TRBJ1-2,NA,TRBV7-2,TGTGCCAGCACCCCCCAAGGAACAGGATTCAATGGCTACACCTTC,CASTPQGTGFNGYTF
NA,TRBJ1-1,NA,TRBV7-2,TGTGCCAGCAGCTCCCAACAGGGAGCTGAAGCTTTCTTT,CASSSQQGAEAFF
NA,TRBJ2-5,NA,TRBV6-2/TRBV6-3,TGTGCCAGCAGTTACCCCACAGTCCAAGAGACCCAGTACTTC,CASSYPTVQETQYF
NA,TRBJ2-7,NA,TRBV11-2,TGTGCCAGCAGCTTAGACGGAAGACCCTACGAGCAGTACTTC,CASSLDGRPYEQYF
NA,TRBJ2-7,NA,TRBV28,TGTGCCAGCAGTTCCCGTGGGGGGGGGCGATTCGTCGAGCAGTACTTC,CASSSRGGGRFVEQYF
few,TRBJ2-2,TRBD2,TRBV2,TGTGCCAGCACGATCCCGGGACTAGTGAACACCGGGGAGCTGTTTTTT,CASTIPGLVNTGELFF
NA,TRBJ1-4,NA,TRBV28,TGTGCCAGCATATCGTCTCCAACTAATGAAAAACTGTTTTTT,CASISSPTNEKLFF
NA,TRBJ2-5,NA,TRBV24-1,TGTGCCACCAGTCCGGGGGCGGGAGCAGAGACCCAGTACTTC,CATSPGAGAETQYF
once,TRBJ1-2,NA,TRBV6-2/TRBV6-3,TGTGCCAGCAGTTACGCCCCAGAGATAGACGGTGGCTACACCTTC,CASSYAPEIDGGYTF